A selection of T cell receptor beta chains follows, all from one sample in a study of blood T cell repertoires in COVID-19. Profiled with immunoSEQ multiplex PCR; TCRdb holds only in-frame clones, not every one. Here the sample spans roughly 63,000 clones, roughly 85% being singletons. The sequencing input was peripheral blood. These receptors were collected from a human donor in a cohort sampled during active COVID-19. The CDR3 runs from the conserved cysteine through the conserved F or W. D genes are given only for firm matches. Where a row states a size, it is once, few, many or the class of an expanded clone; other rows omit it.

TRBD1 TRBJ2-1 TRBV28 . CASKSGTGGLNEQFF TGTGCCAGCAAGTCCGGGACAGGGGGATTGAATGAGCAGTTCTTC
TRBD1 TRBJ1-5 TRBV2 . CASSRDRGNQPQHF TGTGCCAGCAGTCGAGACAGGGGCAATCAGCCCCAGCATTTT
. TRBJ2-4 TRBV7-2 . CASSPDGVAKNIQYF TGTGCCAGCAGCCCGGACGGGGTAGCCAAAAACATTCAGTACTTC
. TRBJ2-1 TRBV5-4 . CASSFPTGEAGEQFF TGTGCCAGCAGCTTTCCAACGGGGGAGGCGGGTGAGCAGTTCTTC
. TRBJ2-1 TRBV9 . CASSVEVAAYNEQFF TGTGCCAGCAGCGTAGAGGTAGCGGCCTACAATGAGCAGTTCTTC
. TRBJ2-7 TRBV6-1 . CASSEAGRGYEQYF TGTGCCAGCAGTGAAGCCGGCAGGGGCTACGAGCAGTACTTC
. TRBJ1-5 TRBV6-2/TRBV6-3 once CASSGQSNQPQHF TGTGCCAGCAGCGGACAGAGCAATCAGCCCCAGCATTTT
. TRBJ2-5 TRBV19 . CASSITGQETQYF TGTGCCAGTAGTATCACAGGGCAAGAGACCCAGTACTTC
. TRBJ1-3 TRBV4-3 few CASSQERGGASSGNTIYF TGCGCCAGCAGCCAAGAAAGGGGAGGCGCTAGCTCTGGAAACACCATATATTTT
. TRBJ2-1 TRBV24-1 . CATSVDGTSNEQFF TGTGCCACCAGTGTAGATGGGACTTCCAATGAGCAGTTCTTC
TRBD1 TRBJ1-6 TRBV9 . CASSPRTGGSPLHF TGTGCCAGCAGCCCTAGGACAGGGGGTTCACCCCTCCACTTT
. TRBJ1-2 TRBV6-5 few CASSYSPGEGGYTF TGTGCCAGCAGTTACTCTCCAGGGGAGGGTGGCTACACCTTC
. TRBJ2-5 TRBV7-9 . CASSVRVDQETQYF TGTGCCAGCAGCGTCAGGGTTGATCAAGAGACCCAGTACTTC
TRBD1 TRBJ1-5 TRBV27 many CASSLSAGQGSNQPQHF TGTGCCAGCAGTTTATCGGCTGGACAGGGGAGCAATCAGCCCCAGCATTTT
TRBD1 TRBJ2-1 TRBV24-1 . CATSDWDRGLEGDYNEQFF TGTGCCACCAGTGATTGGGACAGGGGGTTAGAGGGGGACTACAATGAGCAGTTCTTC
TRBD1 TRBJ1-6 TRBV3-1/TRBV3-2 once CASSQAGTGIPLHF TGTGCCAGCAGCCAAGCAGGGACAGGGATACCCCTCCACTTT
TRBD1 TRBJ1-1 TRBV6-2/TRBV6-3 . CASSHLKGAGTEAFF TGTGCCAGCAGCCACCTAAAGGGGGCAGGCACTGAAGCTTTCTTT
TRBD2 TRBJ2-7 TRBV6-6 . CASSYSGSGRAREQYF TGTGCCAGCAGTTACTCGGGTAGCGGGAGGGCGAGGGAGCAGTACTTC
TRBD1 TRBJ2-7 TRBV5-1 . CASSYGTGVEQYF TGCGCCAGCAGCTACGGGACAGGGGTCGAGCAGTACTTC
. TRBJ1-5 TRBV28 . CASSFGNQPQHF TGTGCCAGCAGTTTCGGGAATCAGCCCCAGCATTTT
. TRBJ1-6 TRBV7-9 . CASSTADSSPLHF TGTGCCAGCAGCACCGCCGACAGTTCACCCCTCCACTTT
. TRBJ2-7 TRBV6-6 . CASRKQGADEQYF TGTGCCAGCAGAAAACAGGGAGCCGACGAGCAGTACTTC
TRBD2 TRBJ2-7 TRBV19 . CASSIAGTSGAYEQYF TGTGCCAGTAGTATAGCCGGGACTAGCGGGGCCTACGAGCAGTACTTC
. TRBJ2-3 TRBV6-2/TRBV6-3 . CASSYPDTQYF TGTGCCAGCAGTTACCCGGATACGCAGTATTTT
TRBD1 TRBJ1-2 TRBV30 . CAWSVQGIGYNYGYTF TGTGCCTGGAGTGTACAGGGGATCGGCTATAACTATGGCTACACCTTC
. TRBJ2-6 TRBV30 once CAWSVARRGGANVLTF TGTGCCTGGAGTGTAGCGCGAAGGGGTGGGGCCAACGTCCTGACTTTC
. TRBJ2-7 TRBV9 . CASSVYGGGDEQYF TGTGCCAGCAGCGTATACGGCGGAGGCGACGAGCAGTACTTC
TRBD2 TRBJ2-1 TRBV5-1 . CASSLGREGNEQFF TGCGCCAGCAGCTTGGGGCGGGAGGGCAATGAGCAGTTCTTC
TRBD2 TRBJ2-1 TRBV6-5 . CASSQTSGRASEQFF TGTGCCAGCAGTCAGACTAGCGGGAGGGCCTCTGAGCAGTTCTTC
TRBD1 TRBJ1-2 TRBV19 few CASRPRGRDYGYTF TGTGCCAGCAGACCCAGGGGGCGCGACTATGGCTACACCTTC
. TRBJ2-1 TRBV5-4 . CASSTRSLSYNEQFF TGTGCCAGCAGCACCCGGAGTTTATCCTACAATGAGCAGTTCTTC
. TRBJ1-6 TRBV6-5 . CASRRPGAESPLHF TGTGCCAGCAGGCGACCAGGGGCTGAATCACCCCTCCACTTT
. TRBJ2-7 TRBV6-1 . CASSEGGRYEQYF TGTGCCAGCAGTGAAGGGGGCCGCTACGAGCAGTACTTC
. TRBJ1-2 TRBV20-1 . CSASLRTPVNYGYTF TGCAGTGCTAGTCTTCGAACACCAGTTAACTATGGCTACACCTTC
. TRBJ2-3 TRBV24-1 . CATSANRWGAQYF TGTGCCACCAGTGCCAATCGCTGGGGGGCGCAGTATTTT
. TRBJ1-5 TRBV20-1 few CSASLSGRDNQPQHF TGCAGTGCTAGTTTGTCAGGGAGGGACAATCAGCCCCAGCATTTT
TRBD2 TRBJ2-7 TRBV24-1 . CATSDLAGDSYEQYF TGTGCCACCAGTGACCTAGCGGGGGACTCCTACGAGCAGTACTTC
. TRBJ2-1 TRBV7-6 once CASSTRVARSSYNEQFF TGTGCCAGCAGCACGCGGGTAGCGAGGAGCTCCTACAATGAGCAGTTCTTC
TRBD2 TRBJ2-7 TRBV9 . CASSVAARAGGAYEQYF TGTGCCAGCAGCGTAGCAGCTCGGGCGGGGGGAGCCTACGAGCAGTACTTC
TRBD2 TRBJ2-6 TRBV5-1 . CASKLGRGGGANVLTF TGCGCCAGCAAGCTGGGGAGGGGAGGAGGGGCCAACGTCCTGACTTTC
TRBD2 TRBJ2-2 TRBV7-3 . CASSTPAGANTGELFF TGTGCCAGCAGCACCCCAGCGGGAGCGAACACCGGGGAGCTGTTTTTT
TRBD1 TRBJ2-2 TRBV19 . CASSRGGELFF TGTGCCAGTTCCAGGGGGGGGGAGCTGTTTTTT
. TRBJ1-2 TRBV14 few CASSQDHSRAYGYTF TGTGCCAGCAGCCAAGACCATTCCAGGGCCTATGGCTACACCTTC
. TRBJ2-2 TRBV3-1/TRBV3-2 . CASSLRSGELFF TGTGCCAGCAGCCTAAGGAGCGGGGAGCTGTTTTTT
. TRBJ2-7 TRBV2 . CASSERGTVLQYF TGTGCCAGCAGTGAAAGGGGGACCGTCCTTCAGTACTTC
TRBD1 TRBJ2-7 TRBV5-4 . CASKREQGADEQYF TGTGCCAGCAAGAGGGAGCAGGGGGCCGACGAGCAGTACTTC
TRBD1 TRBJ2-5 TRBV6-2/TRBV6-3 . CASSPRTGEEAQYF TGTGCCAGCAGTCCACGGACAGGGGAGGAGGCCCAGTACTTC
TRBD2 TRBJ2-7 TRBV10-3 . CAIRASGSAYEQYF TGTGCCATCAGGGCTAGCGGGAGCGCGTACGAGCAGTACTTC
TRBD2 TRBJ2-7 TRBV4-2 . CASSPVAGEQYF TGTGCCAGCAGCCCCGTAGCGGGCGAGCAGTACTTC
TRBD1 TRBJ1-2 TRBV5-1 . CASSSTGSDGYTF TGCGCCAGCAGCTCGACAGGGTCCGATGGCTACACCTTC
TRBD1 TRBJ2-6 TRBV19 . CASSLPGQGFPGANVLTF TGTGCCAGTAGCCTCCCGGGACAGGGTTTTCCTGGGGCCAACGTCCTGACTTTC
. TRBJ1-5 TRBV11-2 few CASSLGGGQPQHF TGTGCCAGCAGCTTAGGGGGAGGCCAGCCCCAGCATTTT
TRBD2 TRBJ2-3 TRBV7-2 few CASSTGRLAGTDTQYF TGTGCCAGCAGCACTGGGAGGCTAGCGGGCACAGATACGCAGTATTTT